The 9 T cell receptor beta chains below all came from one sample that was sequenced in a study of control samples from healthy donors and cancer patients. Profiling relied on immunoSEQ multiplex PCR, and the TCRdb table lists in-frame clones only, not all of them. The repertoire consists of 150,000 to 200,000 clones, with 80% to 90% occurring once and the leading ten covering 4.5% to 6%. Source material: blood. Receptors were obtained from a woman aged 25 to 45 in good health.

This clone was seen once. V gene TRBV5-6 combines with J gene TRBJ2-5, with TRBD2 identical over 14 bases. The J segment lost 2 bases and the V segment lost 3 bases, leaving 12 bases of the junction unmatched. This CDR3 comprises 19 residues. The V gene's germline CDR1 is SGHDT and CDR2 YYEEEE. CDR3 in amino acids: CASSSRWGLAGVVQETQYF. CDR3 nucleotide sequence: TGTGCCAGCAGCTCCCGGTGGGGACTAGCGGGAGTTGTACAAGAGACCCAGTACTTC.

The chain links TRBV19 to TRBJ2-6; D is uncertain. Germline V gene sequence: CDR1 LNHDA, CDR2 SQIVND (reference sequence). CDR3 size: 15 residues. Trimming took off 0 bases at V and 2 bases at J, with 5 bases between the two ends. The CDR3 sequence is CASSIEKAGANVLTF. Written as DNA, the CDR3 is TGTGCCAGTAGTATAGAGAAGGCTGGGGCCAACGTCCTGACTTTC. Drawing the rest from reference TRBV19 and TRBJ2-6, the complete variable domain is DGGITQSPKYLFRKEGQNVTLSCEQNLNHDAMYWYRQDPGQGLRLIYYSQIVNDFQKGDIAEGYSVSREKKESFPLTVTSAQKNPTAFYLCASSIEKAGANVLTFGAGSRLTVL.

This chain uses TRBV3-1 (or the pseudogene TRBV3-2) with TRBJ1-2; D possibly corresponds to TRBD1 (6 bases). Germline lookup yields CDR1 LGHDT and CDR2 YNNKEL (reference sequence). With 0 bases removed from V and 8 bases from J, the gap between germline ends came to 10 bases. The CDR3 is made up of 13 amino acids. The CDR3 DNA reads TGTGCCAGCAGCCAAGAACAGGGTGGGGGCTACACCTTC. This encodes CASSQEQGGGYTF.

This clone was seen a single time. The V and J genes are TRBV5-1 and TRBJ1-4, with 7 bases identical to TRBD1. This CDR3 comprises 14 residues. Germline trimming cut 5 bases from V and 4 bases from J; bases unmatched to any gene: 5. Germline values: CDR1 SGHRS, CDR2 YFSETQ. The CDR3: CASRTGTVNEKLFF. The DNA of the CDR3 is TGCGCCAGCAGAACCGGGACAGTTAATGAAAAACTGTTTTTT.

DNA of the CDR3: TGTGCCGCTAAGCGGGGGGCGAACACCGGGGAGCTGTTTTTT. Protein: CAAKRGANTGELFF. The J gene is TRBJ2-2, the V gene TRBV30, with 9 bases matching TRBD2. J was trimmed by 0 bases and V by 8 bases; bases with no gene match: 4. Germline CDR1 is GTSNPN and CDR2 is SVGIG (reference sequence). This CDR3 comprises 14 residues.

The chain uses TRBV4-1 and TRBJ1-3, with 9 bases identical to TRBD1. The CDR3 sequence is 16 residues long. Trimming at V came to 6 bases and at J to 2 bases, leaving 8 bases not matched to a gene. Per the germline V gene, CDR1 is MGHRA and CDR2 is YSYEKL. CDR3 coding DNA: TGCGCCAGCAGAAGGACAGGGGAATTACCTGGAAACACCATATATTTT. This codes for CASRRTGELPGNTIYF.

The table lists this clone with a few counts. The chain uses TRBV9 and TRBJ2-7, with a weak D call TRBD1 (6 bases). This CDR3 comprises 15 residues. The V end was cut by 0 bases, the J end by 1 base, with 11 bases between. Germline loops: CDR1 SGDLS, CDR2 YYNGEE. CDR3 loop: CASSVAWGLSYEQYF. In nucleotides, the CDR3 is TGTGCCAGCAGCGTAGCCTGGGGGCTTTCCTACGAGCAGTACTTC. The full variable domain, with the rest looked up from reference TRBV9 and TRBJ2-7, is DSGVTQTPKHLITATGQRVTLRCSPRSGDLSVYWYQQSLDQGLQFLIQYYNGEERAKGNILERFSAQQFPDLHSELNLSSLELGDSALYFCASSVAWGLSYEQYFGPGTRLTVT.

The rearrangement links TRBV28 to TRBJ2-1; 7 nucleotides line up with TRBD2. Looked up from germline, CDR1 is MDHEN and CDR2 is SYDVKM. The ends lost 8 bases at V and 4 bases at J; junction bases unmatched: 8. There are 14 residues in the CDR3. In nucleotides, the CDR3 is TGTGCCAGCGAGGGCGGGAGTTATTACAATGAGCAGTTCTTC. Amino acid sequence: CASEGGSYYNEQFF.

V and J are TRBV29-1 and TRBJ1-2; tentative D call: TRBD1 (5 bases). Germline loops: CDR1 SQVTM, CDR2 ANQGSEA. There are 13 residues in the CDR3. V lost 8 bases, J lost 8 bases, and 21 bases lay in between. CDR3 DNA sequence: TGCAGCATAACCGAAGGGACTCTGGCCGGCTACACCTTC. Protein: CSITEGTLAGYTF.